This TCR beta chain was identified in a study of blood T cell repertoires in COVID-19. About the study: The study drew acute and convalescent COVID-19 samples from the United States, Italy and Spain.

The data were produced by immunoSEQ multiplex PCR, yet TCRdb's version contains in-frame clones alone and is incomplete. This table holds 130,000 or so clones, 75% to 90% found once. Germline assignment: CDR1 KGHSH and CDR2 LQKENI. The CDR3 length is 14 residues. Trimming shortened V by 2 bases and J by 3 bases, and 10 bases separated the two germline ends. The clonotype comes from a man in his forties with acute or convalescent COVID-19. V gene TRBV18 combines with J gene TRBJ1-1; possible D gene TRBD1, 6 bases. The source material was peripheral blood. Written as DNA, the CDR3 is TGTGCCAGCTCACCAGGGGGCGCTCACACTGAAGCTTTCTTT. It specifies CASSPGGAHTEAFF.